The subject of this entry is one TCR beta chain. This sample is drawn from a study of PD-1 blockade in classical Hodgkin lymphoma. TCRdb's copy holds only in-frame clones and misses some; the assay was immunoSEQ multiplex PCR. The table lists tens of thousands of clones, 60% to 80% of them singletons. Time point of the sample: cycle 4 day 1 (C4D1), after 5 to 7 weeks of nivolumab. No patient escaped relapse after autologous stem cell transplantation, and brentuximab vedotin exposure varied. V dropped 4 bases and J dropped 7 bases, with 20 bases sitting between them. The CDR3 runs 16 residues. The germline V gene has CDR1 SGHDT and CDR2 YYEEEE.

The sequence came from a human donor with classical Hodgkin lymphoma. The chain uses TRBV5-6 and TRBJ2-2; D uncertain. The sequences come from peripheral blood mononuclear cells (PBMCs), collected before the fourth cycle of nivolumab. CDR3 bases: TGTGCCAGCAGCCCAGCCGGGCCCCGTGTCGGCGGGGAGCTGTTTTTT. Protein product: CASSPAGPRVGGELFF.